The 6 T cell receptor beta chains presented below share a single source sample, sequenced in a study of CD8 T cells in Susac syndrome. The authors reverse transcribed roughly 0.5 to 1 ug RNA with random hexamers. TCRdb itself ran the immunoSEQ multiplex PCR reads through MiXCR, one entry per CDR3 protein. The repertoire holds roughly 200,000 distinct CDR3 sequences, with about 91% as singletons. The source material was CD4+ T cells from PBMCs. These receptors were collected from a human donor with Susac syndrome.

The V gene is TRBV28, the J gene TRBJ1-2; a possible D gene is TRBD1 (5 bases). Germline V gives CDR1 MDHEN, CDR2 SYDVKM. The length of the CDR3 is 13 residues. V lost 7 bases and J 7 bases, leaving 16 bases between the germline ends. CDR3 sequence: CASITGDSGGYTF. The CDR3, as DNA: TGTGCCAGCATAACGGGGGATTCGGGTGGCTACACCTTC.

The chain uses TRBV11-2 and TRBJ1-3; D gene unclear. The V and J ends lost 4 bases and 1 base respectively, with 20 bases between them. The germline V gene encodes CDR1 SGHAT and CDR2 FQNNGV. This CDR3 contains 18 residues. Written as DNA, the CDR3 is TGTGCCAGCAGCTCACGAACACAACCAAGGGTTTCTGGAAACACCATATATTTT. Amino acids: CASSSRTQPRVSGNTIYF.

The CDR3, as DNA: TGTGCCACGGGAGGACTAGCCGGGTCGGACGAGCAGTACTTC. Its protein is CATGGLAGSDEQYF. This rearrangement joins TRBV10-3 to TRBJ2-7; 8 nucleotides match TRBD2. From germline, CDR1 is ENHRY and CDR2 SYGVKD. The CDR3 totals 14 residues. Germline trimming cut 10 bases from V and 5 bases from J; bases unmatched to any gene: 13.

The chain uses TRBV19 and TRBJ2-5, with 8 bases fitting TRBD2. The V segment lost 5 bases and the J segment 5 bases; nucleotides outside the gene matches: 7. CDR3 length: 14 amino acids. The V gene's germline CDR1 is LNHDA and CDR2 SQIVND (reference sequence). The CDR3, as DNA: TGTGCCAGTAGTCGACCGGGACTAGTCGAGACCCAGTACTTC. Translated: CASSRPGLVETQYF. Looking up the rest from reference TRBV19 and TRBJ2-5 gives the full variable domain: DGGITQSPKYLFRKEGQNVTLSCEQNLNHDAMYWYRQDPGQGLRLIYYSQIVNDFQKGDIAEGYSVSREKKESFPLTVTSAQKNPTAFYLCASSRPGLVETQYFGPGTRLLVL.

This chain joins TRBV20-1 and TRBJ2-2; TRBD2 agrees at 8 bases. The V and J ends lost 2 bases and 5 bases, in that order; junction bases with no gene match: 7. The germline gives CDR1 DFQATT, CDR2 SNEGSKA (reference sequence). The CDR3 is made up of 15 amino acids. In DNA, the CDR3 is TGCAGTGCTAGAAGACGTAGCGGGAAGACCGGGGAGCTGTTTTTT. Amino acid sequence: CSARRRSGKTGELFF.

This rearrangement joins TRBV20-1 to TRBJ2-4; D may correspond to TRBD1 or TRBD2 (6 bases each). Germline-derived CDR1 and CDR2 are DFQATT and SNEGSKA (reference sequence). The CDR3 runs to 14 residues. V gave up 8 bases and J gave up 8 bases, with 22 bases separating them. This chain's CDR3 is CSSGGGGRLDIQYF. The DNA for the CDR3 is TGCAGTTCCGGGGGTGGGGGCAGGTTGGACATTCAGTACTTC.